Listed below are T cell receptor beta chains from one sample, sequenced in a study of T cell changes during pregnancy in multiple sclerosis. The assay was immunoSEQ multiplex PCR, and TCRdb's table has in-frame clones only and misses some. The data contain roughly 100,000 clones, under 95% of them seen just once; the ten biggest clones take up 1.5% to 2%. The sequenced sample was peripheral blood, obtained before pregnancy. All receptors derive from a female donor with multiple sclerosis, enrolled in a pregnancy study. The CDR3 runs from the conserved cysteine through the conserved F or W. The order of the fields is J gene, V gene, D gene, clone size, CDR3 protein, CDR3 DNA. The D gene is left open where the match is weak. Clone size appears in some rows only: once, few, many, or a class for an expanded clone.

TRBJ1-5	TRBV6-6	NA	NA	CASSSRTGSNQPQHF	TGTGCCAGCAGTTCGCGGACTGGAAGCAATCAGCCCCAGCATTTT
TRBJ2-2	TRBV9	NA	NA	CASSTGSTGELFF	TGTGCCAGCAGTACAGGGTCCACCGGGGAGCTGTTTTTT
TRBJ1-1	TRBV29-1	NA	once	CSVDVQGSGTEAFF	TGCAGCGTTGACGTCCAGGGGAGCGGCACTGAAGCTTTCTTT
TRBJ1-2	TRBV2	TRBD1	NA	CASGTGRYGYTF	TGTGCCAGCGGGACAGGGAGGTATGGCTACACCTTC
TRBJ2-1	TRBV27	TRBD2	NA	CASSASSGINNEQFF	TGTGCCAGCAGTGCCTCTAGCGGGATTAACAATGAGCAGTTCTTC
TRBJ1-5	TRBV18	NA	NA	CASSLLGASNQPQHF	TGTGCCAGCTCACTGTTGGGGGCGAGCAATCAGCCCCAGCATTTT
TRBJ2-7	TRBV29-1	TRBD2	once	CSVAGLATDEQYF	TGCAGCGTTGCGGGACTAGCCACCGACGAGCAGTACTTC
TRBJ1-6	TRBV5-4	TRBD1	NA	CASSLAGTANNSPLHF	TGTGCCAGCAGCTTGGCCGGGACAGCCAATAATTCACCCCTCCACTTT
TRBJ2-2	TRBV29-1	TRBD2	NA	CSASLAGTGELFF	TGCAGCGCGTCTTTAGCGGGTACCGGGGAGCTGTTTTTT
TRBJ2-5	TRBV28	TRBD2	NA	CASSPVVGGVVVETQYF	TGTGCCAGCAGCCCGGTTGTGGGAGGGGTAGTCGTAGAGACCCAGTACTTC
TRBJ2-5	TRBV28	TRBD2	NA	CASSLILAGGRRAETQYF	TGTGCCAGCAGTTTAATTCTAGCGGGAGGGCGTAGGGCAGAGACCCAGTACTTC
TRBJ2-2	TRBV14	NA	NA	CASSPGGGGRPGTGELFF	TGTGCCAGCAGCCCCGGAGGGGGGGGGCGACCGGGAACCGGGGAGCTGTTTTTT
TRBJ1-2	TRBV5-4	TRBD1	NA	CASSRGGDRGPDGYTF	TGTGCCAGCAGCAGGGGTGGAGACAGGGGGCCAGATGGCTACACCTTC
TRBJ2-2	TRBV19	NA	NA	CASCRGEGAGELFF	TGTGCCAGTTGCCGGGGGGAGGGGGCCGGGGAGCTGTTTTTT
TRBJ2-7	TRBV7-9	TRBD2	once	CASSPWRGTSYEQYF	TGTGCCAGCAGCCCCTGGCGGGGGACCTCCTACGAGCAGTACTTC
TRBJ2-7	TRBV7-9	NA	NA	CASSFVQGPYEQYF	TGTGCCAGCAGCTTCGTACAGGGACCCTACGAGCAGTACTTC
TRBJ2-7	TRBV2	NA	NA	CASSVEGYEQYF	TGTGCCAGCAGTGTAGAGGGCTACGAGCAGTACTTC
TRBJ1-5	TRBV27	NA	NA	CASSQVGGYSNQPQHF	TGTGCCAGCAGTCAAGTCGGGGGGTATAGCAATCAGCCCCAGCATTTT
TRBJ2-7	TRBV7-2	TRBD2	NA	CASSLVASGSDHEQYF	TGTGCCAGCAGCTTAGTAGCTAGCGGGAGTGACCACGAGCAGTACTTC
TRBJ2-5	TRBV11-2	TRBD2	NA	CASSVHSGGLETQYF	TGTGCCAGCAGCGTCCATAGCGGGGGGTTAGAGACCCAGTACTTC
TRBJ2-7	TRBV28	TRBD1	NA	CASSSRQGGSYEQYF	TGTGCCAGCAGCTCCCGACAGGGGGGATCCTACGAGCAGTACTTC
TRBJ2-7	TRBV29-1	NA	NA	CSVGLKGGNYEQYF	TGCAGCGTTGGTTTAAAAGGAGGGAACTACGAGCAGTACTTC
TRBJ1-2	TRBV6-5	NA	once	CASSAPGREGYGYTF	TGTGCCAGCAGTGCCCCAGGGAGGGAGGGGTATGGCTACACCTTC
TRBJ2-4	TRBV7-8	TRBD2	NA	CASSLVGLAGGSTKNIQYF	TGTGCCAGCAGCTTAGTGGGGTTAGCGGGAGGATCCACCAAAAACATTCAGTACTTC
TRBJ2-1	TRBV6-5	TRBD2	NA	CASSYNGRAVNEQFF	TGTGCCAGCAGTTATAACGGGAGGGCTGTCAATGAGCAGTTCTTC
TRBJ1-2	TRBV28	NA	NA	CASSLVESVYGYTF	TGTGCCAGCAGTTTGGTGGAGAGTGTCTATGGCTACACCTTC
TRBJ2-7	TRBV6-1	TRBD1	NA	CASRDRGSYEQYF	TGTGCCAGCAGGGACAGGGGCTCCTACGAGCAGTACTTC
TRBJ2-7	TRBV6-5	TRBD1	NA	CASRLGQGPYEQYF	TGTGCCAGCAGACTGGGACAGGGGCCCTACGAGCAGTACTTC
TRBJ2-7	TRBV10-3	TRBD1	NA	CAITGTGREQYF	TGTGCCATCACCGGGACAGGGCGCGAGCAGTACTTC